This T cell receptor (beta chain) was sequenced during a study of T cell changes during pregnancy in multiple sclerosis. CDR3 length equals 15 residues. Trimming took 2 bases from V and 7 from J, leaving 15 bases between them. CDR1 is MNHEY and CDR2 is SMNVEV in the germline V gene (reference sequence). This clone was detected only once. TCRdb keeps only in-frame clones here, not all; method: immunoSEQ multiplex PCR. The sample lists around 38,000 clones, 91% occurring once. This receptor was identified in a female donor with multiple sclerosis, enrolled in a pregnancy study. The chain couples TRBV27 to TRBJ1-5, with D possibly TRBD1 on 5 matching bases. The sequenced sample was CD8+ T cells from peripheral blood mononuclear cells, obtained in the second trimester of pregnancy. The CDR3 protein is CASSLIGAGEQPQHF. In DNA form, the CDR3 reads TGTGCCAGCAGTTTAATCGGGGCGGGGGAGCAGCCCCAGCATTTT.